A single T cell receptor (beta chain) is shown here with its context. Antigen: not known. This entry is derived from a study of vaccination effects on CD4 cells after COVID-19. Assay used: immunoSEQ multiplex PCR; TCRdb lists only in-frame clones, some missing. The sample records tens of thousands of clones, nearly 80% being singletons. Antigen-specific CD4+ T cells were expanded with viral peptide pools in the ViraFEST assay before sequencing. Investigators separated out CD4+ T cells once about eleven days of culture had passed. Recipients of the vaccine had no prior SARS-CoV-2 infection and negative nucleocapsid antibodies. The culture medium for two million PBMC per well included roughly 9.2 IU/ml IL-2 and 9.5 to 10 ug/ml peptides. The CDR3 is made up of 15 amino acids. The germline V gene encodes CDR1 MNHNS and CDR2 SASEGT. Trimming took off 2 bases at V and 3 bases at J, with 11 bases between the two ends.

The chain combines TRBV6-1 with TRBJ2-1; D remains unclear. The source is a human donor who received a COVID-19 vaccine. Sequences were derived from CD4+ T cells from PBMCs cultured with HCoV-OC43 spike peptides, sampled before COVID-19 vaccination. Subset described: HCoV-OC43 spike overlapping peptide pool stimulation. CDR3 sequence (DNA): TGTGCCAGCAGTGAATACACCAACAACTACAATGAGCAGTTCTTC. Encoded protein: CASSEYTNNYNEQFF.